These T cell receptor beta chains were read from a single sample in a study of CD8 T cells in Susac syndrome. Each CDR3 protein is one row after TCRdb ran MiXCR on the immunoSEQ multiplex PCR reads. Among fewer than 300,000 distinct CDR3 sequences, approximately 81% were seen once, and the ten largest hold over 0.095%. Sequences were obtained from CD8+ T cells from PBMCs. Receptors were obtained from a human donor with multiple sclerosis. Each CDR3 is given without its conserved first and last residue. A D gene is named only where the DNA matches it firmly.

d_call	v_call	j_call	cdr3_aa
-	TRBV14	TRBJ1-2	ASSQERTVYT
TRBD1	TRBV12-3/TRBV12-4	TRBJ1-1	ASSLGLRTGNTEAF
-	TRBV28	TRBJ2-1	ASSLGVGEQF
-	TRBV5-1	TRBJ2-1	ASSWPGNQRF
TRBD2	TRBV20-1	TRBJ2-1	SASAGLAEYNEQF
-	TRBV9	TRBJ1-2	ASSVAVGGSGYT
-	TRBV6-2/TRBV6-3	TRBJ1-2	ASSYEGSSYGYT
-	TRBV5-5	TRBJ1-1	ASSLEEGDTEAF
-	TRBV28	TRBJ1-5	ASNLGFDQPQH
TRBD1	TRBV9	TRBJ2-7	ASSVAGTVPRDEQY
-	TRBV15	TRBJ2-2	ATSSYPGELF
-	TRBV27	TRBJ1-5	ASSWESNQPQH
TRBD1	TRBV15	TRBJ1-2	ATSRDGTGDNYGYT
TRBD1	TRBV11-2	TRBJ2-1	ASSLGTGGYNEQF
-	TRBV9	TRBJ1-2	ASSPSGTRYGT
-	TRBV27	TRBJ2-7	ASNSPAPPRGYEQY
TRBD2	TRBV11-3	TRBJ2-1	ASSLAGGRNNEQF
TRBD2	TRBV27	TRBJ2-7	ASRPTGLGGTYEQY